The sample holds a few counts of the clone carrying this T cell receptor (beta chain). Its antigen is as yet unknown. Germline is not matched at one junction end, which may reflect a read error. The CDR3 spans 13 residues. This sample was included in a study of T-cell memory formation after mild COVID-19. Study background: There were largely donor-specific TCR clusters. Findings of the study overall: In second-wave clones peaking day 37, SARS-CoV-2 specificity remained unconfirmed. Shrinking CD4+ clones were chiefly CM and EM; CD8+ ones were chiefly EMRA.

TCRalpha and TCRbeta libraries used 5'RACE with constant-segment primers and UMIs. Each CDR3 protein is one row after TCRdb ran MiXCR on the 5' RACE reads. The table has over 55,000 distinct CDR3 sequences, 10% to 15% seen once. The V gene is TRBV12-3 or TRBV12-4, the J gene TRBJ1-3; D unresolved. The receptor comes from a man aged 18 to 29 who had mild COVID-19 (a few samples of this study predate the infection). Cell type and time point are not known. The material sequenced was PBMCs or a T cell subset sorted from them (not recorded which). CDR3 in DNA: TGTGCCAGCAGCTTAGCAGCAGCGGCCACCATATATTTT. Residues: CASSLAAAATIYF.